The 15 T cell receptor beta chains in this list originate from one sample, sequenced in a study of beta chain features in type 1 diabetes. Sequenced material consisted of expressed TCRB transcripts (all of the isolated RNA was reverse transcribed). Profiled with immunoSEQ multiplex PCR; TCRdb holds only in-frame clones, not every one. The table shows hundreds of thousands of clones, with 30% occurring only once. Sequences were obtained from naive CD4+ T cells from blood. The source of these receptors is a man younger than 30 in good health.

This clone has a handful of counts. The chain has TRBV14 and TRBJ2-1; the match to TRBD2 covers 8 bases. From germline, CDR1 is SGHDN and CDR2 FVKESK. With 6 bases clipped from V and 6 bases from J, the junction kept 7 bases outside the gene matches. The CDR3 extends over 14 amino acids. The CDR3 here is CASSRWTSPNEQFF. As DNA, the CDR3 is TGTGCCAGCAGTCGTTGGACTAGCCCCAATGAGCAGTTCTTC.

V usage is TRBV20-1 and J usage is TRBJ2-7; D is unclear. V shed 7 bases and J shed 2 bases, with 9 bases lying between them. Germline V gene sequence: CDR1 DFQATT, CDR2 SNEGSKA (reference sequence). This CDR3 region has 11 residues. The CDR3 loop reads CSVSEAYEQYF. The DNA for the CDR3 is TGCAGTGTCAGCGAAGCCTACGAGCAGTACTTC.

The chain carries TRBV5-1 and TRBJ2-2, with D uncertain. Trimming removed 1 base from V and 4 bases from J, with 8 bases in between. This CDR3 has 14 residues. The germline CDR1 and CDR2 sequences are SGHRS and YFSETQ. As DNA, the CDR3 is TGCGCCAGCAGCTTGCTGCGGAGCACCGGGGAGCTGTTTTTT. This sequence encodes CASSLLRSTGELFF.

The chain couples TRBV7-9 to TRBJ2-1; D is ambiguous. The germline V and J ends were trimmed by 5 bases and 5 bases, with 16 bases remaining between them. Germline assignment: CDR1 SEHNR and CDR2 FQNEAQ (reference sequence). The CDR3 has 15 residues. The CDR3 DNA sequence: TGTGCCAGCAGCCGCGCCTGGGCGGCCCACAATGAGCAGTTCTTC. Translation gives CASSRAWAAHNEQFF.

The V call is TRBV25-1, the J call TRBJ2-1, with D uncertain. The CDR3 sequence is 13 residues long. V was shortened by 4 bases and J by 5 bases, with 9 bases between the two germline ends. Germline V lookup: CDR1 MGHDK, CDR2 SYGVNS. The CDR3 here is CASSVHRDNEQFF. The DNA of the CDR3 is TGTGCCAGCAGTGTGCACAGAGACAATGAGCAGTTCTTC.

Remarks on this clone: Other DNA sequences in the same sample also yield this CDR3. The CDR3 region has the DNA TGTGCCAGCAGCGTAGGGGGGCAAGAGACCCAGTACTTC. Encoded protein: CASSVGGQETQYF. This chain joins TRBV9 and TRBJ2-5; D tentatively reads TRBD1 or TRBD2 (5 bases each). CDR3 length: 13 residues. Germline loops: CDR1 SGDLS, CDR2 YYNGEE. V lost 0 bases and J 2 bases, leaving 5 bases between the germline ends.

Only a few counts were recorded for this clone. V usage is TRBV7-2 and J usage is TRBJ2-4, with D tentatively TRBD2 (5 bases). The CDR3 consists of 14 residues. The V and J ends lost 6 bases and 4 bases respectively, with 13 bases between them. CDR1 and CDR2 from the germline V gene are SGHTA and FQGNSA. CDR3 DNA sequence: TGTGCCAGCAGTCTGGAGGCAGGAAAAAACATTCAGTACTTC. It codes for CASSLEAGKNIQYF.

This clone was recorded a few times. This chain uses TRBV10-3 with TRBJ2-7, with D possibly TRBD2 on 6 matching bases. The CDR3 sequence is 14 residues long. The V gene lost 0 bases and the J gene lost 7 bases, with 13 bases spanning the gap. Germline lookup yields CDR1 ENHRY and CDR2 SYGVKD. The CDR3 region is CAISESRELWEQYF. For the CDR3, the DNA is TGTGCCATCAGTGAGTCTCGGGAGTTGTGGGAGCAGTACTTC.

As regards this clone: Additional DNA sequences in this sample encode the identical CDR3. The CDR3 nucleotides are TGTGCCAGCTCACTACAAGAGACCCAGTACTTC. Amino acids: CASSLQETQYF. The chain has TRBV18 and TRBJ2-5, with D hard to call. Germline CDR1 and CDR2: KGHSH and LQKENI. Trimming cost V 4 bases and J 2 bases, with 2 bases left between them. CDR3 length: 11 amino acids.

The chain employs TRBV4-1 and TRBJ2-1, with D possibly TRBD2 on 5 matching bases. With 1 base removed from V and 2 bases from J, the gap between germline ends came to 18 bases. Germline V gene sequence: CDR1 MGHRA, CDR2 YSYEKL. This CDR3 has 18 residues. The CDR3 nucleotides read TGCGCCAGCAGCCAAGCACCTCCCGGAACTAGTCCCTACAATGAGCAGTTCTTC. Its translation: CASSQAPPGTSPYNEQFF.

This clone was recorded a few times. This sequence joins TRBV7-3 and TRBJ2-1; 12 nucleotides align to TRBD2. The CDR3 runs to 16 residues. Per germline, CDR1 SGHTA and CDR2 FQGTGA. V was clipped by 2 bases and J by 9 bases; unmatched bases: 8. As DNA, the CDR3 is TGTGCCAGCAGCTTATCCTCCCTAGCGGGAGGGGTTGAGCAGTTCTTC. Encoded protein: CASSLSSLAGGVEQFF. Combining the CDR3 with reference TRBV7-3 and TRBJ2-1 gives the whole variable domain GAGVSQTPSNKVTEKGKYVELRCDPISGHTALYWYRQSLGQGPEFLIYFQGTGAADDSGLPNDRFFAVRPEGSVSTLKIQRTERGDSAVYLCASSLSSLAGGVEQFFGPGTRLTVL.

Notes on this clone: Other nucleotide sequences in the sample specify the same CDR3. V usage is TRBV29-1 and J usage is TRBJ2-5; D may be TRBD2 (5 bases). Trimming took 3 bases from V and 1 from J, leaving 6 bases between them. Germline-derived CDR1 and CDR2 are SQVTM and ANQGSEA. The length of the CDR3 is 12 residues. CDR3 amino acids: CSVDAGQETQYF. CDR3 sequence (DNA): TGCAGCGTTGATGCGGGCCAAGAGACCCAGTACTTC. The full variable domain, completed using reference TRBV29-1 and TRBJ2-5, is SAVISQKPSRDICQRGTSLTIQCQVDSQVTMMFWYRQQPGQSLTLIATANQGSEATYESGFVIDKFPISRPNLTFSTLTVSNMSPEDSSIYLCSVDAGQETQYFGPGTRLLVL.

The CDR3 here is CASSLSLAGGNGELFF. In nucleotides, the CDR3 is TGCGCCAGCAGCTTGAGCCTAGCGGGAGGTAACGGGGAGCTGTTTTTT. The chain couples TRBV5-1 to TRBJ2-2; 11 positions match TRBD2. The V gene's germline CDR1 is SGHRS and CDR2 YFSETQ. The CDR3 is 16 amino acids. V dropped 1 base and J dropped 7; count of bases not matched to a gene: 6.

The rearrangement uses TRBV9 and TRBJ2-1; 12 nucleotides agree with TRBD2. The CDR3 runs 15 residues. V shed 2 bases and J 9 bases; nucleotides not matched to a gene: 6. CDR1 and CDR2 from the germline V gene are SGDLS and YYNGEE. In DNA, the CDR3 is TGTGCCAGCAGCGTGACTAGCGGGAGTGCCGGTGAGCAGTTCTTC. Encoded protein: CASSVTSGSAGEQFF.

The chain carries TRBV30 and TRBJ1-1; no clear D gene. Trimming pared 0 bases from V and 2 bases from J, leaving 7 bases between. This CDR3 comprises 13 residues. Germline V gene sequence: CDR1 GTSNPN, CDR2 SVGIG (reference sequence). CDR3 DNA sequence: TGTGCCTGGAGTGTGCGGGATAACACTGAAGCTTTCTTT. Translated, it gives CAWSVRDNTEAFF.